The following is a TCR beta chain sequence with its context. The target antigen is unknown. CD4+ T cells from unexposed donors were obtained before the COVID-19 pandemic (2011-2018). CD4+ T cells were isolated from the cells after 10 days of culture. As cell numbers allowed, unexposed-donor CD4+ T cells faced SARS-CoV-2 S/N and four cold-coronavirus spikes. Each well had two million PBMCs in around 5% human AB serum with IL-2. Cultures received half-medium IL-2 refreshes on days 3 and 7. The entry originates in a study of CD4 T cells in relation to SARS-CoV-2 and coronaviruses. Study-level information: Negative control cultures got HIV-1 Nef peptides or no peptide.

Germline V gene lookup returns CDR1 LGHNT and CDR2 FRNRAP. V lost 2 bases and J lost 2, with 19 bases in between. The CDR3 totals 18 residues. Measured with immunoSEQ multiplex PCR; TCRdb has only the in-frame clones, and not every one. The profile shows roughly 15,000 clones, 75% to 85% of them singletons. What was sequenced was CD4+ T cells from PBMCs, cultured in vitro. V gene TRBV12-5 combines with J gene TRBJ1-3; D gene unclear. The receptor was derived from a human donor in good health. The CDR3 region has the DNA TGTGCTAGTGGTTTGTCACCGAGTGGGGTAGGTGCTGGAAACACCATATATTTT. Its protein product is CASGLSPSGVGAGNTIYF.